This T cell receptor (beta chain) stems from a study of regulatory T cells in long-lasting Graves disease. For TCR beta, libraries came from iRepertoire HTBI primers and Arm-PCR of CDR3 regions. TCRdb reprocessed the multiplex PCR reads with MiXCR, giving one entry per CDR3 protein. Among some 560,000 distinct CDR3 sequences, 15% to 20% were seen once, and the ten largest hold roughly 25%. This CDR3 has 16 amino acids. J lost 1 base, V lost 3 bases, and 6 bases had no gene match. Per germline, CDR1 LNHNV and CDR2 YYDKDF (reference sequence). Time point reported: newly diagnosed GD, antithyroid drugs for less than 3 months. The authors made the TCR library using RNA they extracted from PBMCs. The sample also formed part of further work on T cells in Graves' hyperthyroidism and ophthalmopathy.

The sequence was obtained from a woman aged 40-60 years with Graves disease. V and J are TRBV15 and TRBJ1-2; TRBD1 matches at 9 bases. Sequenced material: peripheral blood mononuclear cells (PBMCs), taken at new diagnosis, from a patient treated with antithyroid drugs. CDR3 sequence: CATSRTGTGSNYGYTF. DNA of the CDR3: TGTGCCACCAGCAGGACCGGGACAGGGAGTAACTATGGCTACACCTTC.